One and the same sample provided the 23 T cell receptor beta chains below, sequenced in a study of T cells in Graves' hyperthyroidism and ophthalmopathy. Amplified TCR beta CDR3 regions came from RNA transcripts. First-round RT-PCR with HTBI primers amplified the TCR CDR3 region. TCRdb re-derived calls from the multiplex PCR reads in MiXCR, one entry per CDR3 protein. The table has under 350,000 distinct CDR3 sequences, less than 30% seen once. Specimen: blood. The receptor set was obtained from a man aged 35-49 years with Graves' hyperthyroidism that later progressed to Graves' ophthalmopathy.

This clonotype was seen ten or more times. The chain couples TRBV11-2 to TRBJ2-2; the match to TRBD1 covers 10 bases. J lost 3 bases, V lost 5 bases, and 6 bases had no gene match. Germline V gene lookup returns CDR1 SGHAT and CDR2 FQNNGV. This CDR3 is built from 16 residues. The CDR3 DNA reads TGTGCCAGCAGCCAAAGAGGACAGGGGGACACCGGGGAGCTGTTTTTT. It encodes CASSQRGQGDTGELFF. Full variable domain (remainder filled in from reference TRBV11-2 and TRBJ2-2): EAGVAQSPRYKIIEKRQSVAFWCNPISGHATLYWYQQILGQGPKLLIQFQNNGVVDDSQLPKDRFSAERLKGVDSTLKIQPAKLEDSAVYLCASSQRGQGDTGELFFGEGSRLTVL.

This clonotype came up many times. The gene calls are TRBV29-1 and TRBJ2-3; no reliable D call. This CDR3 has 12 amino acids. Germline CDR1 and CDR2: SQVTM and ANQGSEA. The V gene lost 7 bases and the J gene lost 2 bases, with 10 bases spanning the gap. As DNA, the CDR3 is TGCAGCGCTTTCGTGTCCACAGATACGCAGTATTTT. Protein sequence: CSAFVSTDTQYF.

Many counts were recorded for this clonotype. The chain has TRBV20-1 and TRBJ2-2; 10 bases are shared with TRBD1. CDR1 is DFQATT and CDR2 is SNEGSKA in the germline V gene (reference sequence). Trimming at V came to 3 bases and at J to 7 bases, leaving 5 bases not matched to a gene. This CDR3 has 14 residues. The chain's CDR3 is CSARGTGAHGELFF. The CDR3 DNA reads as TGCAGTGCTAGGGGGACAGGGGCCCACGGGGAGCTGTTTTTT.

CDR3 protein: CASSWGTGVPEAFF. Here the CDR3 DNA reads TGTGCCAGCAGTTGGGGTACGGGGGTTCCTGAAGCTTTCTTT. The chain recombines TRBV28 with TRBJ1-1, with D possibly TRBD1 on 5 matching bases. V was trimmed by 4 bases and J by 6 bases, leaving 15 bases between them. CDR1 MDHEN and CDR2 SYDVKM come from the germline V gene. There are 14 residues in the CDR3.

The genes are TRBV6-2 or TRBV6-3 and TRBJ2-2; 7 nucleotides align to TRBD1. The CDR3 has 16 residues. Germline V gene sequence: CDR1 MNHEY, CDR2 SVGEGT. V gave up 2 bases and J gave up 2 bases; unmatched junction bases: 5. CDR3 protein: CASSYRDSLNTGELFF. The CDR3 coding sequence is TGTGCCAGCAGTTACCGGGACAGTTTAAACACCGGGGAGCTGTTTTTT.

The chain links TRBV12-3 or TRBV12-4 to TRBJ2-2, with D perhaps TRBD1 (6 bases). V dropped 6 bases and J dropped 4 bases, with 12 bases sitting between them. CDR3 length: 14 amino acids. This chain's CDR3 is CASRGQPVTGELFF. CDR3 in DNA: TGTGCCAGCAGAGGACAGCCGGTCACCGGGGAGCTGTTTTTT.

This clonotype has a count of ten or more. The chain couples TRBV6-1 to TRBJ1-5; D is unclear. The germline gives CDR1 MNHNS, CDR2 SASEGT. The CDR3 has 17 amino acids. V lost 4 bases, J lost 0 bases, and 16 bases lay in between. CDR3 nucleotides: TGTGCCAGCAGTGTTGCACGAGCCCCCTATAGCAATCAGCCCCAGCATTTT. Amino acids: CASSVARAPYSNQPQHF.

This clonotype has at least ten counts. CDR3 amino acids: CASSWRRTASEQYF. The DNA of the CDR3 is TGTGCCAGCAGTTGGCGACGGACTGCATCCGAGCAGTACTTC. The V call is TRBV27, the J call TRBJ2-7; D possibly corresponds to TRBD2 (5 bases). The CDR3 loop spans 14 amino acids. V was cut by 4 bases and J by 6 bases, with 16 bases left in between. Looked up from germline, CDR1 is MNHEY and CDR2 is SMNVEV (reference sequence).

The chain combines TRBV27 with TRBJ2-5; D may be TRBD1 (6 bases). Germline CDR1 MNHEY, CDR2 SMNVEV (reference sequence). V lost 2 bases and J 2 bases, leaving 12 bases between the germline ends. The length of the CDR3 is 15 residues. CDR3 loop: CASSLGAGDQETQYF. The CDR3, as DNA: TGTGCCAGCAGTTTAGGCGCAGGGGATCAAGAGACCCAGTACTTC.

This clonotype has only one observation. The chain employs TRBV28 and TRBJ2-5; 8 nucleotides line up with TRBD2. After removal of 1 base from V and 4 bases from J, the junction contained 14 bases not matched to a gene. This CDR3 contains 18 residues. CDR1 and CDR2 (germline): MDHEN, SYDVKM. This CDR3 is CASSLSFLAGWSAETQYF. In DNA, the CDR3 is TGTGCCAGCAGTTTATCCTTTTTAGCGGGATGGAGTGCAGAGACCCAGTACTTC. Filled out from reference TRBV28 and TRBJ2-5, the complete variable domain reads DVKVTQSSRYLVKRTGEKVFLECVQDMDHENMFWYRQDPGLGLRLIYFSYDVKMKEKGDIPEGYSVSREKKERFSLILESASTNQTSMYLCASSLSFLAGWSAETQYFGPGTRLLVL.

The chain couples TRBV10-3 to TRBJ2-5; 9 bases are a match to TRBD1. Germline V gene sequence: CDR1 ENHRY, CDR2 SYGVKD. CDR3 length equals 14 residues. With 5 bases clipped from V and 4 bases from J, the junction kept 5 bases outside the gene matches. Written as DNA, the CDR3 is TGTGCCATCAGTCCTGGACAGGGGCGAGAGACCCAGTACTTC. Its translation is CAISPGQGRETQYF.

This clonotype was picked up many times. The V gene is TRBV7-9, the J gene TRBJ1-2, with a tentative D call TRBD1 (5 bases). CDR1 SEHNR and CDR2 FQNEAQ come from the germline V gene (reference sequence). V gave up 3 bases and J gave up 7 bases, with 12 bases separating them. This CDR3 region has 13 residues. The CDR3 protein is CASSFGGRGGYTF. The CDR3 DNA sequence: TGTGCCAGCAGCTTTGGGGGGAGGGGTGGCTACACCTTC.

This chain uses TRBV27 with TRBJ1-2; 7 nucleotides line up with TRBD1. Per the germline V gene, CDR1 is MNHEY and CDR2 is SMNVEV (reference sequence). V dropped 0 bases and J dropped 4; count of bases not matched to a gene: 2. CDR3 length: 14 residues. The CDR3 DNA reads as TGTGCCAGCAGTTTATCCCCAGGGGGCTATGGCTACACCTTC. It is translated as CASSLSPGGYGYTF.

This chain connects TRBV6-1 to TRBJ1-1; 9 positions match TRBD1. CDR1 MNHNS and CDR2 SASEGT come from the germline V gene. The CDR3 is made up of 17 amino acids. J was trimmed by 3 bases and V by 7 bases; bases with no gene match: 15. The CDR3 coding sequence is TGTGCCAGCAATAAGCCAACAGGGGGCCCGCTGTACACTGAAGCTTTCTTT. It encodes CASNKPTGGPLYTEAFF.

This clonotype was seen repeatedly, ten times or more. This rearrangement joins TRBV20-1 to TRBJ1-5; 9 bases are a match to TRBD1. The germline V gene encodes CDR1 DFQATT and CDR2 SNEGSKA (reference sequence). The CDR3 contains 15 residues. V gave up 0 bases and J gave up 4 bases; unmatched junction bases: 4. CDR3 protein: CSARETGGGNQPQHF. The CDR3, as DNA: TGCAGTGCTAGAGAAACAGGGGGCGGTAATCAGCCCCAGCATTTT.

This clonotype was seen at least ten times. The chain's CDR3 is CASSSGHKKYEQYF. The CDR3 DNA is TGTGCCAGCAGCTCCGGACATAAGAAGTACGAGCAGTACTTC. The J gene is TRBJ2-7, the V gene TRBV11-1, with D possibly being TRBD1 (5 bases). The CDR3 is 14 residues long. V shed 4 bases and J shed 4 bases, with 14 bases lying between them. Germline CDR1 SGHAT, CDR2 FQDESV (reference sequence).

This clonotype was observed at least ten times. This chain uses TRBV7-2 with TRBJ2-7; possibly TRBD2 for D (6 bases). The CDR3 covers 16 residues. V gave up 4 bases and J gave up 2 bases, with 18 bases separating them. The germline V gene encodes CDR1 SGHTA and CDR2 FQGNSA. DNA of the CDR3: TGTGCCAGCAGCTCGCGCCACGGGGGAAAAACCTACGAGCAGTACTTC. This gives the protein CASSSRHGGKTYEQYF.

This clonotype occurred a few times. The chain is built from TRBV12-3 or TRBV12-4 and TRBJ1-1, with 7 bases fitting TRBD1. The CDR3 loop spans 14 amino acids. Trimming at V came to 3 bases and at J to 5 bases, leaving 6 bases not matched to a gene. This chain's CDR3 is CASSFGQGGTEAFF. CDR3 DNA sequence: TGTGCCAGCAGTTTCGGGCAGGGGGGTACTGAAGCTTTCTTT.

The chain combines TRBV12-3 or TRBV12-4 with TRBJ1-6; the match to TRBD1 covers 9 bases. J lost 7 bases, V lost 3 bases, and 1 base had no gene match. The CDR3 sequence is 14 residues long. The CDR3 reads CASSLGTGNSPLHF. The CDR3 region has the DNA TGTGCCAGCAGTTTGGGGACAGGGAATTCACCCCTCCACTTT.

This clonotype occurred many times. CDR3 loop: CAIRGEGQGAFF. For the CDR3, the DNA is TGTGCCATCAGGGGGGAGGGACAGGGCGCTTTCTTT. This chain joins TRBV10-3 and TRBJ1-1, with TRBD1 identical over 9 bases. CDR1 ENHRY and CDR2 SYGVKD come from the germline V gene. This CDR3 has 12 residues. The junction had 7 bases not matched to a gene; V was cut back by 6 bases and J by 11 bases.

This clonotype was seen many times. The rearrangement uses TRBV5-1 and TRBJ1-2; possible D gene TRBD1, 6 bases. With 5 bases removed from V and 3 bases from J, the gap between germline ends came to 17 bases. CDR3 length: 15 residues. Germline CDR1 reads SGHRS; CDR2 reads YFSETQ. The chain's CDR3 is CASRSDRLGDYGYTF. CDR3 bases: TGCGCCAGCAGATCTGACAGGTTGGGTGACTATGGCTACACCTTC. Together with reference TRBV5-1 and TRBJ1-2, the CDR3 gives the full variable domain: KAGVTQTPRYLIKTRGQQVTLSCSPISGHRSVSWYQQTPGQGLQFLFEYFSETQRNKGNFPGRFSGRQFSNSRSEMNVSTLELGDSALYLCASRSDRLGDYGYTFGSGTRLTVV.

This clonotype was recorded many times. V usage is TRBV6-1 and J usage is TRBJ1-1; D possibly corresponds to TRBD1 (5 bases). Deletions cut 6 bases from V and 12 bases from J, with 20 bases between. CDR3 length equals 13 residues. The germline V gene encodes CDR1 MNHNS and CDR2 SASEGT. The CDR3 spells CASRDRPGSLPFF. Written as DNA, the CDR3 is TGTGCCAGCAGAGACCGGCCAGGGAGTTTACCTTTCTTT.

V usage is TRBV6-1 and J usage is TRBJ2-2, with TRBD2 matching over 7 bases. The germline V gene has CDR1 MNHNS and CDR2 SASEGT. V gave up 4 bases and J gave up 3 bases; unmatched junction bases: 5. The CDR3 extends over 15 amino acids. The CDR3 region has the DNA TGTGCCAGCAGTGCTTTCAGCGGGGACACCGGGGAGCTGTTTTTT. It yields the protein CASSAFSGDTGELFF.